The entry below describes one T cell receptor (beta chain). Its antigen is undetermined. This CDR3 region has 16 residues. Germline V gene lookup returns CDR1 MNHEY and CDR2 SVGAGI. Primers: 60 Vbeta forward and 13 Jbeta reverse. The assay was immunoSEQ multiplex PCR, and TCRdb's table has in-frame clones only and misses some. The sample records about 160,000 clones, 81% being singletons. The data are from a study of cytomegalovirus exposure and HLA in healthy donors. Study summary: A preliminary data release comprised roughly 80 million unique TCRs obtained from HLA-typed donors.

Study-wide points: Reports indicated that the classifier achieved high specificity and sensitivity in diagnosing cytomegalovirus status. Accurate predictions that matched the HLA-A and HLA-B alleles of most subjects were reportedly made from TCR beta sequences. As a later analysis revealed, most CMV-associated TCR beta chains appeared HLA-restricted.

Sequencing was carried out using PBMCs. The chain combines TRBV6-5 with TRBJ2-5; 8 positions agree with TRBD2. The DNA matches TRBJ2-7 better at its end, which makes the J call doubtful. This receptor was obtained from a woman in her forties or fifties in good health and CMV-seronegative. The CDR3 region is CASSFSDGTRSYEQYF. The CDR3 DNA is TGTGCCAGCAGTTTCTCAGACGGGACTAGGTCCTACGAGCAGTACTTC.